This TCR beta chain stems from a study of CD8 T cells in Susac syndrome. The T cells that were sequenced for TCR beta were CD8+ and CD4+ cells from blood. Negative isolation yielded CD8+ and CD4+ T cells; FACS enriched TEMRA cells. The ends lost 5 bases at V and 0 bases at J; junction bases unmatched: 10. Per germline, CDR1 SGHTA and CDR2 FQGNSA. This CDR3 is 17 amino acids long. Reverse transcription of roughly 0.5 to 1 ug RNA used random hexamers. Via MiXCR, TCRdb re-called the immunoSEQ multiplex PCR reads, giving one row per CDR3 protein. The table lists about 300,000 distinct CDR3 sequences, roughly 84% of them singletons.

The gene calls are TRBV7-2 and TRBJ2-1, with 7 bases fitting TRBD2. This sequence was found in a human donor with multiple sclerosis. Sample: CD8+ T cells from PBMCs. CDR3 loop: CASSIDLAESSYNEQFF. CDR3 coding DNA: TGTGCCAGCAGCATAGACCTAGCGGAAAGCTCCTACAATGAGCAGTTCTTC.